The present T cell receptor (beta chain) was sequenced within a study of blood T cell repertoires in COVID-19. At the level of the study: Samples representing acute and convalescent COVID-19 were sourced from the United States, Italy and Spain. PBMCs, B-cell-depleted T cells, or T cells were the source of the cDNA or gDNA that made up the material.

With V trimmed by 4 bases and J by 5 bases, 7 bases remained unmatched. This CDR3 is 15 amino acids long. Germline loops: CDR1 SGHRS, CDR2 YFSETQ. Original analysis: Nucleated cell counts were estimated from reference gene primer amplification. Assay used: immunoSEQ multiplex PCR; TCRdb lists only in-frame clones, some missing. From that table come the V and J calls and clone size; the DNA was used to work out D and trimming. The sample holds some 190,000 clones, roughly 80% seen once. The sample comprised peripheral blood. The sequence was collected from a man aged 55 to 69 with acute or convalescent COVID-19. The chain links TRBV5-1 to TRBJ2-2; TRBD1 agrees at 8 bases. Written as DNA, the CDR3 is TGCGCCAGCAGCCTTCGGACAGGGAGGACCGGGGAGCTGTTTTTT. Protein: CASSLRTGRTGELFF.